The sequence of this T cell receptor beta chain was determined in a study of human T cells and chemical hapten exposure. Overall study context: Affected patients, primarily female, had alopecia areata, totalis or universalis.

Time point here: patch test 3, about 24 weeks after DPC sensitization. Treatment in this sample: therapeutic diphenylcyclopropenone sensitization with weekly scalp DPC. Overall study results and limits: Counts of expanded TCRs (at PT1) showed a positive correlation with patch test score.

Concerning this clonotype itself: Antigen specificity is unknown.

The CDR3 spans 14 residues. The germline V gene encodes CDR1 MNHEY and CDR2 SMNVEV (reference sequence). Trimming removed 5 bases from V and 6 bases from J, with 15 bases in between. From the RACE reads, TCRdb called clonotypes with MiXCR, one entry per CDR3 protein. The data hold around 110,000 distinct CDR3 sequences, with around 11% observed a single time. This receptor was identified in a woman aged 45-65 years with alopecia areata. Some clones in this sample may be carry-over from other donors' samples. The sample in question was whole blood, obtained in connection with sensitization to the hapten diphenylcyclopropenone (DPC). This sequence joins TRBV27 and TRBJ2-3; D is unclear. The DNA of the CDR3 is TGTGCCAGCAGTGCCTCGACTGTACCTGATACGCAGTATTTT. Translating gives CASSASTVPDTQYF.